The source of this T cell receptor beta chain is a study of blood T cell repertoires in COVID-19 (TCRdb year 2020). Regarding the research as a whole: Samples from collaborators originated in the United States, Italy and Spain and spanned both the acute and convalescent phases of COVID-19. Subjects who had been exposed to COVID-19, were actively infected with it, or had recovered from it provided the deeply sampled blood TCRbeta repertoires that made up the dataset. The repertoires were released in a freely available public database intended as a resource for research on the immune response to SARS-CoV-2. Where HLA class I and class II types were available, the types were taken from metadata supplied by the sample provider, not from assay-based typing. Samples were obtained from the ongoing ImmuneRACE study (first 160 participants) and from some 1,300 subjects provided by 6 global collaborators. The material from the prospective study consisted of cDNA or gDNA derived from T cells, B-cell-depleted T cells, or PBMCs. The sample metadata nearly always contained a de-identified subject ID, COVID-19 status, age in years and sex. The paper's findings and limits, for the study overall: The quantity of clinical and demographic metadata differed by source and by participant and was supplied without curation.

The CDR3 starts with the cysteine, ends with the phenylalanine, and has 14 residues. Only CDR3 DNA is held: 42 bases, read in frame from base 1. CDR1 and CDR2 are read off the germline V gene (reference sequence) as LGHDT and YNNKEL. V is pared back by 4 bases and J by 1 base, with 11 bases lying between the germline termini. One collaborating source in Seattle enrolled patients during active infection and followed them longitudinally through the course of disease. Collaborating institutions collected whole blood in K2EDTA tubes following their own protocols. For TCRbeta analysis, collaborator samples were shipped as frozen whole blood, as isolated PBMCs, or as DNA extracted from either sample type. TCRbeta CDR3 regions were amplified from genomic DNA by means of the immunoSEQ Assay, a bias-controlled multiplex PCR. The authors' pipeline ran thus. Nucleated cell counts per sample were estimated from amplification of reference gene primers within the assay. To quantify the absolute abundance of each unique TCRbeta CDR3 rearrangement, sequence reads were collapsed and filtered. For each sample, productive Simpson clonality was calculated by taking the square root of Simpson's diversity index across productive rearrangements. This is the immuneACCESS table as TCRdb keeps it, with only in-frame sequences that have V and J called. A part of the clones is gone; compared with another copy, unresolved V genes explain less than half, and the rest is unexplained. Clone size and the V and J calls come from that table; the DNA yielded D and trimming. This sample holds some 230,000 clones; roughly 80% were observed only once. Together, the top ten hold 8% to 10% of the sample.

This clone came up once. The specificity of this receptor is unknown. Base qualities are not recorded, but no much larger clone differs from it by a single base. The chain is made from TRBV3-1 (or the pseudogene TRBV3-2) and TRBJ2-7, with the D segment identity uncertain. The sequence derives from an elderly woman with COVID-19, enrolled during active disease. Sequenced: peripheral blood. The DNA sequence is TGTGCCAGCAGCCGCGACACACAATCCTACGAGCAGTACTTC. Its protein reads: CASSRDTQSYEQYF.